The source of this T cell receptor (beta chain) is a study of T cells after yellow fever vaccination (dated by TCRdb to about 2019). Study-wide context: The SMART-Seq v4 Ultra Low Input RNA kit was used to prepare libraries from fractions with low cell numbers. To follow T-cell clones before and after primary and booster YFV17D yellow fever vaccination, bulk TCR alpha and beta repertoires were sequenced over time. Two healthy male donors made up the cohort, one aged 18 to 30 years and the other aged 30 to 40 years. Blood was collected at multiple timepoints before and after primary and secondary immunization, and bulk PBMC replicates and cell subsets were isolated. Here is what the overall study found, with its caveats: A small share of clonotypes occurred in both CD4 and CD8 compartments, likely arising from convergent recombination. Because the study included only a couple of donors, the extent to which the findings can be generalized is limited. Because abundant contaminating clonotypes from the bulk population could be contained in FACS-sorted repertoires, computational filtering was required. The secondary T-cell response was found to be weaker but faster than the primary response, with a peak reached on day 5 rather than on day 15. After the booster, most clones that had expanded after primary vaccination were detected again (approximately 96% of CD4 and around nine tenths of CD8), suggesting broad maintenance of memory.

Sample treatment or condition, as interpreted from the label and publication: live attenuated yellow fever vaccine strain. PBMCs were isolated from peripheral blood using a standard Ficoll-Paque protocol. CD4 and CD8 T-cell fractions were isolated with Dynabeads CD4 and CD8 positive selection kits. RNA was extracted with TriZol from bulk PBMCs, CD4 and CD8 fractions, and dextramer-positive and dextramer-negative fractions. TCR cDNA was synthesized by 5'RACE template switching, through which a universal primer site and unique molecular identifiers were introduced. Priming for cDNA synthesis came from both the TCR alpha and TCR beta constant segments. Library amplification involved two PCR steps, and the second step added sample barcodes and sequencing adapters. Sequencing of the libraries was done on either Illumina HiSeq 2500 (2x100 bp) or NovaSeq (2x150 bp). Regarding the original processing steps: Reads were demultiplexed and collapsed into UMI consensus sequences with MIGEC, and V(D)J alignment was performed with MiXCR. Using edgeR on replicate PBMC samples, clonotypes were called vaccine-responding if FDR was below 0.01 and the log2 fold change was above 5 up to day 15. Each bulk clonotype was labeled CD4 or CD8 based on which sequenced repertoire, CD4 or CD8, contained the clonotype at higher abundance. The public sequencing data were trimmed at Q25 with fastp and processed into clonotypes with MiXCR by TCRdb, which kept only in-frame beta chains. CDR3 protein duplicates are merged, each entry listing the most common genes and DNA. The V and J calls reflect TCRdb's pipeline rather than the authors' work. This sample has about 120,000 distinct CDR3 sequences in its table, and about 7.2% of those were observed once. In total, the top ten clones hold roughly 2.5% of the sample.

This clonotype has more than one count but fewer than ten. Its antigen is currently not known. Base qualities are not at hand, and no much larger clone is one base apart. Compared with germline, V lacks 3 bases and J lacks 2 bases; bases without a gene match: 4. Taken from cysteine to valine, the CDR3 has 14 residues. The read is trimmed to its CDR3 DNA, 42 bases read in frame from base 1. The specimen was CD4+ T cells sorted from PBMCs, collected 35 to 50 days after the first yellow fever vaccination. The chain is assembled from TRBV23-1 and TRBJ2-7; 7 of the junction bases match TRBD1. TRBV23-1 is known as an ORF, though its function is uncertain. The clonotype comes from a man aged 18 to 29 who received the YFV17D yellow fever vaccine. The CDR3 protein is CASSHRGKPYEQYV. The DNA sequence is TGCGCCAGCAGTCACAGGGGGAAACCCTACGAGCAGTACGTC.